The sequence of this TCR beta chain was determined in a study of cytomegalovirus exposure and HLA in healthy donors. Study observations and caveats: A later analysis revealed that TCR association rates differed between HLA loci, peaking at DRB1 and bottoming out at HLA-C.

Per the germline V gene, CDR1 is SGHTA and CDR2 is FQGNSA. The CDR3 is 16 amino acids. V gave up 5 bases and J gave up 1 base; unmatched junction bases: 8. The PCR was carried out with 60 Vbeta primers and 13 Jbeta primers. The repertoire was sequenced with immunoSEQ multiplex PCR; TCRdb's copy has only in-frame clones and lacks some. The sample has over 150,000 clones, about three quarters seen once. On this clone itself: What it binds is unknown.

Sequencing used PBMCs. The V and J genes are TRBV7-2 and TRBJ2-5; 9 nucleotides agree with TRBD1. This receptor was identified in a woman between 45 and 60 years old in good health and CMV-seropositive. The CDR3 sequence: CASSPRPGQGQETQYF. The CDR3 DNA reads TGTGCCAGCAGCCCCCGGCCGGGACAGGGCCAAGAGACCCAGTACTTC.